This T cell receptor (beta chain) stems from a study of blood T cell repertoires in COVID-19. The method was immunoSEQ multiplex PCR; TCRdb's version includes in-frame clones alone and lacks a portion of them. The repertoire holds about 130,000 clones, with just under 85% as singletons. The CDR3 is 13 residues long. Trimming took off 3 bases at V and 2 bases at J, with 5 bases between the two ends. CDR1 MNHNS and CDR2 SASEGT come from the germline V gene. The specimen sequenced was peripheral blood. V and J are TRBV6-1 and TRBJ1-3, with D possibly matching TRBD1 (5 bases). This clonotype originated in a woman in her fifties or sixties with acute or convalescent COVID-19. CDR3 region: CASSDRAGNTIYF. CDR3 bases: TGTGCCAGCAGTGACAGGGCTGGAAACACCATATATTTT.